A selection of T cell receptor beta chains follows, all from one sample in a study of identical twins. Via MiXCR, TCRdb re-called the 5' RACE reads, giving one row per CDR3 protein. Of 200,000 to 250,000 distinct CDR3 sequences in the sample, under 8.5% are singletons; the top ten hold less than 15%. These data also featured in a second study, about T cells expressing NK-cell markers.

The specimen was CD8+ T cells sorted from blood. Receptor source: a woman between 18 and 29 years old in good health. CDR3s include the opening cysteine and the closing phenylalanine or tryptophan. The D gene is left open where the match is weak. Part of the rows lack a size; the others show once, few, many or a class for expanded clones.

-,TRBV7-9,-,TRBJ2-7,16,CASSLGRRDDGYEQYF,TGTGCCAGCAGCTTAGGCAGGAGGGACGACGGCTACGAGCAGTACTTC
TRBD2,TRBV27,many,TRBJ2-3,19,CASSRPGLAGPDFTDTQYF,TGTGCCAGCAGTCGACCGGGACTAGCGGGCCCCGATTTCACAGATACGCAGTATTTT
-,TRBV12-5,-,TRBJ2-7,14,CASGPDTFLNEQYF,TGTGCTAGTGGACCCGACACGTTCCTTAACGAGCAGTACTTC
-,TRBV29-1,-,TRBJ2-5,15,CSVEDPRVSGETQYF,TGCAGCGTTGAAGATCCGAGGGTCTCGGGAGAGACCCAGTACTTC
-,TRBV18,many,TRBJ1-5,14,CASSDGRINQPQHF,TGTGCCAGCTCAGACGGACGGATTAATCAGCCCCAGCATTTT
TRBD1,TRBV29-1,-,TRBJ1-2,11,CSVDRGDSYTF,TGCAGCGTCGACAGGGGAGACAGCTACACCTTC
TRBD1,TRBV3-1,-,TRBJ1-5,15,CASSQDDRADQPQHF,TGTGCCAGCAGCCAGGACGACAGGGCCGATCAGCCCCAGCATTTT
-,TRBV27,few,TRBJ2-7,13,CASSGLGFYEQYF,TGTGCCAGCAGTGGTCTGGGGTTCTACGAGCAGTACTTC
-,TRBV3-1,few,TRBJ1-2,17,CASRQFRTAHSNYGYTF,TGTGCCAGCAGACAGTTTCGGACAGCACATTCTAACTATGGCTACACCTTC
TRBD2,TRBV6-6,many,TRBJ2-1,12,CAGSGGGNEQFF,TGTGCCGGATCGGGAGGGGGGAATGAGCAGTTCTTC
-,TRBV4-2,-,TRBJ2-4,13,CASSQDEGGWQYF,TGTGCCAGCAGCCAAGACGAAGGCGGCTGGCAGTACTTC
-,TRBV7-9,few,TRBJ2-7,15,CASSITVGGSYEQYF,TGTGCCAGCAGCATAACAGTAGGGGGTTCCTACGAGCAGTACTTC
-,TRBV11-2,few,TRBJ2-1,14,CASSFSLEGNEQFF,TGTGCCAGCAGCTTCTCTCTTGAGGGCAATGAGCAGTTCTTC
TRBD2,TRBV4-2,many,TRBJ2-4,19,CASSQVKGRGTIAKNIQYF,TGTGCCAGCAGCCAAGTCAAGGGCCGGGGGACTATAGCCAAAAACATTCAGTACTTC
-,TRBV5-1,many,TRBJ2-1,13,CASSLAVFNEQFF,TGCGCCAGCAGCTTGGCTGTCTTCAATGAGCAGTTCTTC
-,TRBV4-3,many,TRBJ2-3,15,CASSQDFRQSDTQYF,TGCGCCAGCAGCCAAGATTTCAGGCAGTCAGATACGCAGTATTTT
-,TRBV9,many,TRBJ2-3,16,CASSVPRGGGTDTQYF,TGTGCCAGCAGCGTCCCTCGCGGAGGGGGGACAGATACGCAGTATTTT
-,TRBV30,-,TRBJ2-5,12,CAWSSVGESQYF,TGTGCCTGGAGTTCCGTGGGAGAGAGCCAGTACTTC
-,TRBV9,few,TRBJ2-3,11,CASSVRDTQYF,TGTGCCAGCAGCGTGAGAGATACGCAGTATTTT
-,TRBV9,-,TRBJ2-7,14,CASSAGGASYEQYF,TGTGCCAGCAGCGCCGGCGGGGCCTCCTACGAGCAGTACTTC
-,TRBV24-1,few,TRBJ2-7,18,CATSDLLQRLPFPYEQYF,TGTGCCACCAGTGATTTGCTACAGCGCCTACCGTTTCCCTACGAGCAGTACTTC
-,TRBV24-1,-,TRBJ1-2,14,CATSDSDRIHGYTF,TGTGCCACCAGTGATTCTGACAGGATCCATGGCTACACCTTC
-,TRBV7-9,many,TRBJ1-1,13,CASSLWSSGKAFF,TGTGCCAGCAGCTTATGGTCGTCGGGGAAAGCTTTCTTT
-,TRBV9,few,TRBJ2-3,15,CASSPGGGGTDTQYF,TGTGCCAGCAGCCCCGGGGGTGGGGGGACAGATACGCAGTATTTT
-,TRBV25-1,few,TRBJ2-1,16,CASMTTGTAYYNEQFF,TGTGCCAGCATGACAACCGGGACCGCTTATTACAATGAGCAGTTCTTC
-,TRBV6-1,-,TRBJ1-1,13,CASSRAGGTEAFF,TGTGCCAGCAGCCGAGCCGGGGGCACTGAAGCTTTCTTT
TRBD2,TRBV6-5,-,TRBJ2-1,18,CASSFLEAWTSGSNEQFF,TGTGCCAGCAGTTTCCTCGAGGCGTGGACTAGCGGGAGTAATGAGCAGTTCTTC
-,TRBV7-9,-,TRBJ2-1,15,CASSGRGLHLGEQFF,TGTGCCAGCAGCGGTCGCGGACTCCACCTAGGTGAGCAGTTCTTC
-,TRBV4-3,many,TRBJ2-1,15,CASSQDWSSYNEQFF,TGCGCCAGCAGCCAAGATTGGAGCTCCTACAATGAGCAGTTCTTC
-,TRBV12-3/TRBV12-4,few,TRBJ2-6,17,CASSLGGYGSGANVLTF,TGTGCCAGCAGTTTAGGTGGCTACGGCTCTGGGGCCAACGTCCTGACTTTC
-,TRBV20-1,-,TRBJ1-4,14,CSAPILATNEKLFF,TGCAGTGCTCCAATCCTTGCAACTAATGAAAAACTGTTTTTT
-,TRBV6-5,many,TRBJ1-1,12,CASSYQNTEAFF,TGTGCCAGCAGTTACCAGAACACTGAAGCTTTCTTT
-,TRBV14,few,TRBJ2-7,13,CASSQEPAYEQYF,TGTGCCAGCAGCCAAGAGCCCGCCTACGAGCAGTACTTC
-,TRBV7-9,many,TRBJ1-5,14,CASSLGGLGQPQHF,TGTGCCAGCAGCTTAGGCGGCTTAGGTCAGCCCCAGCATTTT
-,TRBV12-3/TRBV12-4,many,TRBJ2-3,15,CASLIKGSLTDTQYF,TGTGCCAGCCTAATTAAGGGGTCACTCACAGATACGCAGTATTTT
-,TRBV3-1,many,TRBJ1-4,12,CASSQTGEKLFF,TGTGCCAGCAGCCAGACAGGCGAAAAACTGTTTTTT
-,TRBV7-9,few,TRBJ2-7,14,CASSLGPFEDEQYF,TGTGCCAGCAGCTTAGGCCCCTTTGAGGACGAGCAGTACTTC
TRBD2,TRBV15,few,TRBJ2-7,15,CATSSPGRGAREQYF,TGTGCCACCAGCAGCCCTGGGCGGGGGGCTCGGGAGCAGTACTTC
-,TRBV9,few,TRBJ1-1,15,CASSVGAGMNTEAFF,TGTGCCAGCAGCGTGGGGGCAGGGATGAACACTGAAGCTTTCTTT
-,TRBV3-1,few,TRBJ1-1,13,CASSHAGDTEAFF,TGTGCCAGCAGCCACGCAGGGGACACTGAAGCTTTCTTT
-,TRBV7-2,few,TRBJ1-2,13,CASSFTVFYGYTF,TGTGCCAGCAGCTTCACAGTTTTCTATGGCTACACCTTC
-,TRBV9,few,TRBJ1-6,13,CASSVGTESPLHF,TGTGCCAGCAGCGTAGGAACGGAGTCACCCCTCCACTTT
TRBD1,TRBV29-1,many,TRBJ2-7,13,CSAVTGRDYEQYF,TGCAGCGCCGTGACAGGGAGAGACTACGAGCAGTACTTC
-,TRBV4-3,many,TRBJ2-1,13,CASSQEAGNEQFF,TGCGCCAGCAGCCAAGAGGCCGGGAATGAGCAGTTCTTC
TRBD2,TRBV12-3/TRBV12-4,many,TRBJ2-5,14,CASTPRGGGETQYF,TGTGCCAGCACTCCTCGCGGGGGTGGAGAGACCCAGTACTTC
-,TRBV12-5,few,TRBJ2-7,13,CASSPGIIYEQYF,TGTGCTTCCTCCCCGGGGATCATTTACGAGCAGTACTTC
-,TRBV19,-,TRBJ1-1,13,CASSIGGHGEAFF,TGTGCCAGTAGTATAGGAGGGCATGGTGAAGCTTTCTTT
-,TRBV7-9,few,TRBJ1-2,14,CASSHRDSNYGYTF,TGTGCCAGCAGCCACAGGGATTCTAACTATGGCTACACCTTC
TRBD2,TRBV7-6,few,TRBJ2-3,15,CASSIGGLAGDTQYF,TGTGCCAGCAGCATTGGGGGACTAGCGGGAGATACGCAGTATTTT
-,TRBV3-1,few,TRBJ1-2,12,CASSQGADGYTF,TGTGCCAGCAGCCAAGGAGCAGATGGCTACACCTTC
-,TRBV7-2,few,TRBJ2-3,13,CASSLPQWHTQYF,TGTGCCAGCAGCTTACCCCAGTGGCATACGCAGTATTTT
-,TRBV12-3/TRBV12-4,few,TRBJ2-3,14,CASRNAGDTDTQYF,TGTGCCAGCAGGAACGCAGGGGACACAGATACGCAGTATTTT
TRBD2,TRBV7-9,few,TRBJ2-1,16,CASSPLAGALNNEQFF,TGTGCCAGCAGCCCACTAGCGGGGGCCCTCAACAATGAGCAGTTCTTC
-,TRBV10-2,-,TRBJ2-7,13,CASRGPGNYEQYF,TGCGCCAGTAGAGGGCCCGGGAACTACGAGCAGTACTTC
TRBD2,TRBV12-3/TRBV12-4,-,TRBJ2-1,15,CASGGGGGIYNEQFF,TGTGCCAGCGGCGGGGGGGGAGGGATCTACAATGAGCAGTTCTTC
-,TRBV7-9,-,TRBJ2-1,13,CASSRPAGDEQFF,TGTGCCAGCAGCAGACCCGCAGGGGATGAGCAGTTCTTC
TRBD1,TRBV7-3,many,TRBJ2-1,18,CASSQLLVGQGASDEQFF,TGTGCCAGCAGCCAATTATTGGTCGGACAGGGGGCGAGCGATGAGCAGTTCTTC
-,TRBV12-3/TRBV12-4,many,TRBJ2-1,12,CASRLAYNEQFF,TGTGCCAGCCGATTAGCCTACAATGAGCAGTTCTTC
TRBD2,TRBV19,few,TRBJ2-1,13,CASSSGGGWEQFF,TGTGCCAGTTCTAGCGGGGGGGGCTGGGAGCAGTTCTTC